This TCR beta chain was recorded in a study of T cell repertoires in cytomegalovirus infection (dated by TCRdb to the late 2010s). The study in broad terms: The HLA type of each donor mattered for the analysis, because public TCR beta signatures pointed to carriage of CMV infection along with the matching HLA type. Summary of the overall study and its limitations: The ex vivo response was dominated by HLA-C-restricted CMV-specific TCR beta clonotypes, which also provided the single most frequent clonotype in two of eight donors. In both this cohort and an independent cohort of more than 350 donors, the cumulative frequency of public TCR beta family members distinguished carriers of CMV infection plus the relevant HLA type.

The run used an Illumina HiSeq 1500. TCRdb reprocessing: public reads trimmed at Q25 with fastp, clones called with MiXCR, in-frame beta chains kept. Rows with one shared CDR3 protein collapse into an entry with the most common genes and DNA. This sample has hundreds of thousands of distinct CDR3 sequences in its table, and about 8.8% of those were observed once. The ten largest clonotypes hold 2.5% of the sample. A distance of 12 bases separates the germline ends of V and J, which lose 2 bases and 5 bases respectively. Reading the germline V gene gives CDR1 MNHEY and CDR2 SVGAGI. The CDR3 numbers 14 residues from cysteine through phenylalanine. Solely the CDR3 DNA is kept, with 42 bases framed from the first base. This clonotype occurred many times. Its antigen is currently not known. Within one base of it there is no much larger clone, and no base qualities were kept.

This sequence uses TRBV6-5 and TRBJ1-2; the D segment cannot be called with confidence. The sequenced sample consisted of PBMCs. The receptor was isolated from a human donor in good health (CMV status not recorded). Some clones in this sample may be carry-over from other donors' samples. The encoded CDR3 is CASSYGRGSYGYTF. The DNA sequence follows: TGTGCCAGCAGTTACGGGCGGGGTTCGTATGGCTACACCTTC.